This paragraph reports one T cell receptor beta chain. Its antigen is currently unknown. PCR was performed using 60 Vbeta and 13 Jbeta primers. Sequenced by immunoSEQ multiplex PCR; TCRdb stores in-frame clones only, minus some. The data show nearly 300,000 clones, 80% to 90% seen once. This sample is drawn from a study of cytomegalovirus exposure and HLA in healthy donors. Study-level findings and limits: A later analysis linked a missense variant in DCLRE1C to the trimming of TCR beta V and J genes. Researchers counted 150 to 200 TCR beta chains as cytomegalovirus-associated. Rarity characterized most TCR sequences, yet some public TCRs appeared in many donors.

This receptor was taken from a middle-aged man in good health and CMV-seropositive. The sample taken for sequencing was PBMCs.

The CDR3 DNA reads TGCGCCAGCAGTTTCGACAGCTCCTACGAGCAGTACTTC. It yields the protein CASSFDSSYEQYF. The chain carries TRBV10-2 and TRBJ2-5; tentative D call: TRBD1 (5 bases). TRBJ2-7 matches the DNA end more closely, so the J call is doubtful. Germline lookup yields CDR1 WSHSY and CDR2 SAAADI. The CDR3 length is 13 residues.